This T cell receptor (beta chain) was retrieved from a study of response to subunit inactivated influenza vaccine. Broader study findings: Authors suggested seasonal influenza vaccinations each recruit few new T cells.

TCRdb reanalysed the RT-PCR reads using MiXCR and keeps one entry per CDR3 protein. The sample yields 860,000 or so distinct CDR3 sequences, 20% to 25% seen once. Trimming at V came to 4 bases and at J to 3 bases, leaving 9 bases not matched to a gene. This CDR3 contains 16 residues. Germline lookup yields CDR1 SGHRS and CDR2 YFSETQ. Concerning this clonotype itself: What it recognizes is unknown.

This chain connects TRBV5-1 to TRBJ2-7; TRBD2 matches 11 bases. Sequencing was performed on PBMCs from blood, taken around 5 days after vaccination. The TCR sequence derives from a man aged 50 to 60 who received an inactivated influenza vaccine. The chain's CDR3 is CASSESSGRADYEQYF. The CDR3 DNA reads TGCGCCAGCAGCGAGAGTAGCGGGAGGGCCGACTACGAGCAGTACTTC.